The clone carrying this T cell receptor beta chain was seen a few times. Its antigen is unknown. The PCR was carried out with 60 Vbeta primers and 13 Jbeta primers. The assay was immunoSEQ multiplex PCR, and TCRdb's table has in-frame clones only and misses some. The table records about 160,000 clones, 65% to 80% of them present only once. V was cut by 1 base and J by 6 bases, with 12 bases left in between. Germline V gene lookup returns CDR1 LNHNV and CDR2 YYDKDF (reference sequence). The CDR3 runs to 14 residues. This specimen belongs to a study of cytomegalovirus exposure and HLA in healthy donors. Study details: The early release's HLA-typed donors yielded some 85 million unique TCRs. Findings and limits, study-wide: In presence/absence analyses, roughly uniform sequencing depth across donors was assumed. Some TCR beta chains (164 of them) were listed as cytomegalovirus-associated. Highly shared sequence variants in one cluster were likely a sequencing artifact.

The sequencing sample was made of PBMCs. The sequence derives from a man in his forties in good health and CMV-seropositive. The rearrangement links TRBV15 to TRBJ1-2; D possibly corresponds to TRBD1 (5 bases). DNA for the CDR3: TGTGCCACCAGCAGAGTGGGGGGAATAGATGGCTACACCTTC. This translates into CATSRVGGIDGYTF.